This T cell receptor (beta chain) was retrieved from a study of cytomegalovirus exposure and HLA in healthy donors. Germline CDR1 and CDR2: PRHDT and FYEKMQ (reference sequence). The CDR3 sequence is 17 residues long. The trim removed 5 bases at V and 0 bases at J, leaving 11 bases unmatched. Libraries were prepared by immunoSEQ multiplex PCR; TCRdb keeps only in-frame clonotypes and omits some of them. The sample has 200,000 to 250,000 clones; 80% to 85% are singletons. Whole-study findings and limits: Reported performance of the classifier showed diagnosis of cytomegalovirus status with high specificity and sensitivity. The study found most TCR sequences rare, yet found some public TCRs in many donors. The authors listed 180 or so TCR beta chains as cytomegalovirus-associated.

In the case of this clone: No antigen is known for it.

The sequence was obtained from a woman in her thirties in good health and CMV-seropositive. The sample taken for sequencing was PBMCs. The rearrangement links TRBV13 to TRBJ1-1, with 8 bases that match TRBD1. The CDR3 coding sequence is TGTGCCAGCAGCCGACAATCAGGGGGCGTTGTGAACACTGAAGCTTTCTTT. It encodes CASSRQSGGVVNTEAFF.